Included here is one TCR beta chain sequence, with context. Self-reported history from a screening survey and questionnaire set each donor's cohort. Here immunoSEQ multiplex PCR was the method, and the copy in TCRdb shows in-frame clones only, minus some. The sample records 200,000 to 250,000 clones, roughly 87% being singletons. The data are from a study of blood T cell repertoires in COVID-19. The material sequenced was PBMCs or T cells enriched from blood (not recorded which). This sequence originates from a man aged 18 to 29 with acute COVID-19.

In nucleotides, the CDR3 is TGTGCCAGCAGTTTATCCCCCTGGAGGGGGGGCAGGGGTCAGCCCCAGCATTTT. Amino acids: CASSLSPWRGGRGQPQHF. V usage is TRBV28 and J usage is TRBJ1-5; D possibly corresponds to TRBD1 (6 bases). CDR3 length: 18 residues. The V end was cut by 1 base, the J end by 6 bases, with 22 bases between. Germline assignment: CDR1 MDHEN and CDR2 SYDVKM.